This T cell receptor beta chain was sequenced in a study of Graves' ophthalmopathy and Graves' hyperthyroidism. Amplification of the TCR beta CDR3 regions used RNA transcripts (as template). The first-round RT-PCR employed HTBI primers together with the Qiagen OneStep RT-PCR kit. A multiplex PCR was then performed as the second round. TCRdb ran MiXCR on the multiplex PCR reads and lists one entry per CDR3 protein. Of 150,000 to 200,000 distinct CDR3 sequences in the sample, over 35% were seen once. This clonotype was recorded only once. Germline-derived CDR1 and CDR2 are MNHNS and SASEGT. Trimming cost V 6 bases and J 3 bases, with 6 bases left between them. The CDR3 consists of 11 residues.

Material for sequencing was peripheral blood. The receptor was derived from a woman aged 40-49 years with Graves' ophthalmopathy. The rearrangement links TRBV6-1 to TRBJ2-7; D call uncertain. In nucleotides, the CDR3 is TGTGCCAGCAGGGATTACTACGAGCAGTACTTC. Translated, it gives CASRDYYEQYF.